This T cell receptor beta chain was profiled in a study of CD8 T cells in ankylosing spondylitis (dated by TCRdb to between 2016 and 2019). Looking at the study overall: T cell receptor beta repertoires were profiled in healthy donors and ankylosing spondylitis patients so that disease-linked TCR variants could be found. The full study cohort comprised 25 ankylosing spondylitis patients and over 95 healthy donors. Peripheral blood was sampled, and synovial fluid was also collected from ankylosing spondylitis patients. Study-level results and caveats: The disease-linked clones had a CD8+ phenotype and were found at relatively low frequencies in peripheral blood. A TCR beta motif of several highly homologous amino acid variants appeared characteristic of blood from ankylosing spondylitis patients. Significant enrichment of the disease-linked clones was reported in matched synovial fluid samples from ankylosing spondylitis patients. Some of the motif variants had been reported before in the synovial fluid and blood of reactive arthritis patients, a finding that suggests common disease-initiation mechanisms.

These reads were obtained on an Illumina HiSeq 2500. TCR beta libraries were prepared by quantitative 5'-RACE with molecular barcodes. Processing in the source paper ran as follows. To identify disease-linked TCR variants, a new computational method was used, one built on a probabilistic model of VDJ rearrangement. The public reads were reprocessed in TCRdb via fastp at Q25 and MiXCR, keeping in-frame beta chains. Every entry covers one CDR3 protein and lists the most common genes and DNA from its rows. What appears here as the V and J calls and clone size reflects TCRdb's work, not the paper's. This sample comprises 190,000 or so distinct CDR3 sequences, 9.5% to 15% of them detected only once. About 17% of the sample is held by the ten biggest clonotypes. The CDR3 has 13 amino acids, counting the end cysteine and phenylalanine. CDR3 DNA only is kept here, 39 bases in frame from base 1. About this clonotype itself: Its binding antigen is unknown. No base-level quality is on record; no much larger clone is a single base apart.

The V and J genes are TRBV21-1 and TRBJ2-1. TRBV21-1 is described as a pseudogene. The sequencing sample was made of blood, either unsorted or a sorted T cell fraction (not recorded which). This clonotype was obtained from a male donor with ankylosing spondylitis or in good health (not recorded which). The nucleotide sequence is given as TGTGCCAGCAGCAAAATGGTAGTAAATGAGCAGTTCTTC. Its protein reads: CASSKMVVNEQFF.